These T cell receptor beta chains were read from a single sample in a study of memory CD4+ T cells and cytomegalovirus serostatus. Using immunoSEQ multiplex PCR, the repertoire was profiled, and TCRdb retains in-frame clones only, with some absent. Found here are approximately 61,000 clones, around 83% of them singletons; the top ten hold about 0.88%. Sequencing was done on a sample of memory CD4+ T cells from blood. The receptors come from an adult in good health and CMV-seronegative. Both conserved end residues are part of each CDR3. Each record gives: V gene, J gene, clone size, D gene, CDR3 DNA, CDR3 protein. The D gene is left open where the match is weak. Size values are once, few and many counts, or a class for expanded clones, and some rows have none.

>TRBV6-5|TRBJ2-2|NA|NA
TGTGCCAGCAGCCCCGGTGGGAGCACCGGGGAGCTGTTTTTT
CASSPGGSTGELFF
>TRBV5-6|TRBJ2-5|NA|NA
TGTGCCAGCAGCTATGACCCAGAGACCCAGTACTTC
CASSYDPETQYF
>TRBV6-1|TRBJ2-7|NA|NA
TGTGCCAGCAGAAGGGGAGCTACCCGCTCTTGGGAGCAGTACTTC
CASRRGATRSWEQYF
>TRBV2|TRBJ2-5|NA|NA
TGTGCCAGCAGCGACGGGGTTCGGGCCCAGTACTTC
CASSDGVRAQYF
>TRBV7-2|TRBJ1-5|NA|NA
TGTGCCAGCAGCTTATCGTATCAGCCCCAGCATTTT
CASSLSYQPQHF
>TRBV5-1|TRBJ1-3|once|TRBD1
TGCGCCAGCAGCTTTGGGACAGCCGAAAACACCATATATTTT
CASSFGTAENTIYF
>TRBV4-1|TRBJ2-1|NA|NA
TGCGCCAGCAGCCAAGGGGCCCGGGGTGCAGGTGAGCAGTTCTTC
CASSQGARGAGEQFF
>TRBV7-2|TRBJ2-2|NA|NA
TGTGCCAGCAGCCTAGGGGCTCCTCGTTCCGGGGAGCTGTTTTTT
CASSLGAPRSGELFF
>TRBV2|TRBJ2-2|NA|TRBD2
TGTGCCAGCAGTCTCAAAACTAGCGGGAACACCGGGGAGCTGTTTTTT
CASSLKTSGNTGELFF
>TRBV15|TRBJ1-4|NA|TRBD1
TGTGCCACCAGCCTTATATCGACAGGGGAGGACGAAAAACTGTTTTTT
CATSLISTGEDEKLFF
>TRBV7-7|TRBJ1-1|NA|NA
TGTGCCACCCGCCCTGCGGATGGGACTGAAGCTTTCTTT
CATRPADGTEAFF
>TRBV5-1|TRBJ1-2|NA|TRBD1
TGCGCCAGCAGCCAACTTCGGGACAGGGGGCAGGGCTACACCTTC
CASSQLRDRGQGYTF
>TRBV7-2|TRBJ2-6|NA|NA
TGTGCCAGCAGCCGCACTGCAGCCCCTGGGGCCAACGTCCTGACTTTC
CASSRTAAPGANVLTF
>TRBV9|TRBJ1-4|NA|NA
TGTGCCAGCAGCGGGGGGGACACTGCAACTAATGAAAAACTGTTTTTT
CASSGGDTATNEKLFF
>TRBV19|TRBJ1-2|NA|NA
TGTGCCAGTAGGCCAATCCAGGGTAACGAAGGCTACACCTTC
CASRPIQGNEGYTF
>TRBV11-2|TRBJ2-1|NA|NA
TGTGCCAGCAGCTTACTGGGCGGGGCCTACAATGAGCAGTTCTTC
CASSLLGGAYNEQFF
>TRBV5-1|TRBJ1-2|NA|NA
TGCGCCAGCAGCTTGGGGACTGCAAACTATGGCTACACCTTC
CASSLGTANYGYTF
>TRBV27|TRBJ1-5|NA|TRBD1
TGTGCCAGCAGTGCACACAGGGGATTCAATCAGCCCCAGCATTTT
CASSAHRGFNQPQHF
>TRBV11-2|TRBJ2-5|NA|TRBD2
TGTGCCAGCAGTTCCGGGACTAGCGGGAGGGCCATTGAGACCCAGTACTTC
CASSSGTSGRAIETQYF
>TRBV18|TRBJ1-1|NA|NA
TGTGCCAGCTCACCGACAGGGAACACTGAAGCTTTCTTT
CASSPTGNTEAFF
>TRBV27|TRBJ1-1|NA|NA
TGTGCCAGCAGCCCGGACAGAATAAACACTGAAGCTTTCTTT
CASSPDRINTEAFF
>TRBV5-1|TRBJ1-5|NA|NA
TGCGCCAGCAGCTTGGCAGGTTATCGCAATCAGCCCCAGCATTTT
CASSLAGYRNQPQHF
>TRBV28|TRBJ2-2|NA|TRBD1
TGTGCCAGCAGCCGAGGGACAGGGGGCGCCTTATACGGGGAGCTGTTTTTT
CASSRGTGGALYGELFF
>TRBV16|TRBJ1-1|NA|NA
TGTGCCAGCAGCCAATTCCCGCGACAATTAGAAATGAACACTGAAGCTTTCTTT
CASSQFPRQLEMNTEAFF
>TRBV28|TRBJ1-2|NA|TRBD1
TGTGCCAGCCGCCAGGGACAGGTCTATGGCTACACCTTC
CASRQGQVYGYTF
>TRBV4-2|TRBJ2-5|NA|TRBD2
TGTGCCAGCAGCCAAGAGCGGGGGGCGCAAGAGACCCAGTACTTC
CASSQERGAQETQYF
>TRBV6-1|TRBJ1-2|NA|NA
TGTGCCAGCAGTGAACGGGGGTCGAACAGCTATGGCTACACCTTC
CASSERGSNSYGYTF
>TRBV5-1|TRBJ1-1|NA|NA
TGCGCCAGCAGCTGGGCGGAAGGACAGAGTCGGACTGAAGCTTTCTTT
CASSWAEGQSRTEAFF
>TRBV6-1|TRBJ1-1|NA|NA
TGTGCCAGCAGTGAAGCACGGCGGGGTGAAGCTTTCTTT
CASSEARRGEAFF
>TRBV18|TRBJ1-1|few|NA
TGTGCCAGCTCACCACCCACCCTGGGGAACACTGAAGCTTTCTTT
CASSPPTLGNTEAFF
>TRBV5-6|TRBJ2-5|NA|NA
TGTGCCAGCAGCCGGAGGAGATACTTGCAAGAGACCCAGTACTTC
CASSRRRYLQETQYF
>TRBV5-6|TRBJ1-5|few|NA
TGTGCCAGCAGCTACCACAATCAGCCCCAGCATTTT
CASSYHNQPQHF
>TRBV28|TRBJ2-5|NA|NA
TGTGCCAGCTTACCATCTTTCGACCTAGTCGGGGAGACCCAGTACTTC
CASLPSFDLVGETQYF
>TRBV30|TRBJ1-1|NA|NA
TGTGCCTGGAGTGTACCCCCCTTGACTGAAGCTTTCTTT
CAWSVPPLTEAFF
>TRBV5-6|TRBJ1-5|NA|NA
TGTGCCAGCAGCTTGCGGGGAGTGAGTAGCAATCAGCCCCAGCATTTT
CASSLRGVSSNQPQHF
>TRBV25-1|TRBJ2-4|NA|NA
TGTGCCAGCAGTGATTGGGAGTCCAAAAACATTCAGTACTTC
CASSDWESKNIQYF
>TRBV27|TRBJ2-1|NA|TRBD2
TGTGCCAGCAGTTTGGGACTAGCGGGAGGGCCCTCCTACAATGAGCAGTTCTTC
CASSLGLAGGPSYNEQFF
>TRBV6-1|TRBJ2-7|NA|TRBD2
TGTGCCAGCAGTGGATCCGGGACTAGTAAGATCCGCGAGCAGTACTTC
CASSGSGTSKIREQYF
>TRBV30|TRBJ1-4|few|NA
TGTGCCTGGAGCCCCGGGAGAGCAACTAATGAAAAACTGTTTTTT
CAWSPGRATNEKLFF
>TRBV5-1|TRBJ2-3|NA|TRBD2
TGCGCCAGCAGCTTGGGTTTAGCGGGAGTTGCAGATACGCAGTATTTT
CASSLGLAGVADTQYF
>TRBV18|TRBJ2-2|NA|TRBD2
TGTGCCAGCTCACCAGGGCTAGCGGGAACGGATGGGGAGCTGTTTTTT
CASSPGLAGTDGELFF
>TRBV15|TRBJ2-4|NA|TRBD1
TGTGCCACCAGCCCCCCGGGACAGGGCGAAGCCAAAAACATTCAGTACTTC
CATSPPGQGEAKNIQYF
>TRBV7-9|TRBJ1-4|NA|NA
TGTGCCAGCAGCTTTTCGGAAAAACTGTTTTTT
CASSFSEKLFF
>TRBV30|TRBJ1-3|NA|NA
TGTGCCTGGGAGGGCCGCCACTCTGGAAACACCATATATTTT
CAWEGRHSGNTIYF
>TRBV5-1|TRBJ2-7|NA|NA
TGCGCCAGCAGCTTGGAGGCAGACCAATCCTACGAGCAGTACTTC
CASSLEADQSYEQYF
>TRBV28|TRBJ2-7|NA|TRBD2
TGTGCCAGCAGTGAGGGACTAGCGGGGCCCTACGAGCAGTACTTC
CASSEGLAGPYEQYF
>TRBV28|TRBJ1-1|NA|NA
TGTGCCAGCACCGAAGGGCACGGGGCGGGGAAAGCTTTCTTT
CASTEGHGAGKAFF
>TRBV5-6|TRBJ1-1|NA|NA
TGTGCCAGCAGCTTAGTCGACCGGGGCACTGAAGCTTTCTTT
CASSLVDRGTEAFF
>TRBV5-1|TRBJ1-2|NA|NA
TGCGCCAGCAGCTCCGGTCCGGGACAAAGAGAAGGCTACACCTTC
CASSSGPGQREGYTF
>TRBV29-1|TRBJ1-1|NA|NA
TGCAGCGTTCAACAGGGCACTGAAGCTTTCTTT
CSVQQGTEAFF
>TRBV9|TRBJ1-3|once|NA
TGTGCCAGCAGCGTAGAAGTAGGCGGCTCTGGAAACACCATATATTTT
CASSVEVGGSGNTIYF
>TRBV5-1|TRBJ1-1|NA|NA
TGCGCCAGCAGCCCCAGCGTCCCTCCAACTGAAGCTTTCTTT
CASSPSVPPTEAFF
>TRBV11-2|TRBJ2-3|NA|TRBD2
TGTGCCAGCAGCTTGACTAGCGGGATGCCAGATACGCAGTATTTT
CASSLTSGMPDTQYF
>TRBV5-1|TRBJ2-3|NA|TRBD2
TGCGCCAGCAGCACTCACGGGGGGGATACGCAGTATTTT
CASSTHGGDTQYF
>TRBV2|TRBJ1-5|NA|TRBD1
TGTGCCAGCAGTCGACAGGGGAGCAATCAGCCCCAGCATTTT
CASSRQGSNQPQHF
>TRBV6-1|TRBJ2-2|NA|TRBD1
TGTGCCAGCAGCGCCGGGACAGGGGGCACCGGGGAGCTGTTTTTT
CASSAGTGGTGELFF
>TRBV7-6|TRBJ2-5|once|NA
TGTGCCAGCAGCTTAGGGTCAAGGGGGACCCAAGAGACCCAGTACTTC
CASSLGSRGTQETQYF
>TRBV15|TRBJ2-7|NA|NA
TGTGCCACCAGCAGAGATCGGGGGTACGAGCAGTACTTC
CATSRDRGYEQYF